This T cell receptor (beta chain) emerged from a study of neurological immune-mediated disorders. Germline V gene data show CDR1 as SGDLS and CDR2 as YYNGEE. Between the trimmed V and J ends, which lost 4 bases and 7 bases, there was a span of 21 bases. The CDR3 loop spans 16 amino acids. The table lists this clonotype with many counts. TCRdb re-analysed the 5' RACE reads in MiXCR, keeping a single row per CDR3 protein. The table lists approximately 70,000 distinct CDR3 sequences, about 9.4% of them singletons. Time point specified: longitudinal time-point 1 (baseline). Specimen: PBMCs. The origin of this receptor is a man under 40 in good health. The chain joins TRBV9 to TRBJ2-1; D possibly corresponds to TRBD2 (5 bases). CDR3 in DNA: TGTGCCAGCAGCTACCGCCTAGCAGATATGGTAAATGAGCAGTTCTTC. This sequence encodes CASSYRLADMVNEQFF.